This T cell receptor beta chain is drawn from a study of OX40 agonist ivuxolimab in advanced cancers. Measured with immunoSEQ multiplex PCR; TCRdb has only the in-frame clones, and not every one. Altogether about 120,000 clones are present, 85% to 90% being singletons, with the ten largest covering around 0.55%. The CDR3 has 15 residues. The germline gives CDR1 MNHNY, CDR2 SVGAGI (reference sequence). V was shortened by 4 bases and J by 5 bases, with 18 bases between the two germline ends. The chain recombines TRBV6-6 with TRBJ2-7; a possible D gene is TRBD1 (6 bases). Material: CD4+ or CD8+ T cells sorted from blood, obtained in a trial of the OX40 agonist ivuxolimab. The origin of this receptor is an adult with an advanced solid tumor such as melanoma, head and neck, liver or kidney cancer. The CDR3 DNA is TGTGCCAGCAGTTCAAAGGGGTTTCAGGGGCACGAGCAGTACTTC. Translation: CASSSKGFQGHEQYF.